This record looks at one T cell receptor (beta chain) sequence and its context. What it binds is not known. Germline CDR1 is DFQATT and CDR2 is SNEGSKA (reference sequence). This CDR3 is built from 15 residues. Trimming took 5 bases from V and 0 from J, leaving 14 bases between them. This sample was taken from a study of T cells after yellow fever vaccination. Findings of the study overall: Most clones from primary vaccination resurfaced after the booster (about 95% CD4, over 75% CD8). Sorted repertoires could include abundant contaminating clonotypes from bulk cells.

Making TCR cDNA involved 5'RACE template switching, which added UMIs and a universal primer site. One entry per CDR3 protein, called by TCRdb with MiXCR from the 5' RACE reads. The sample shows tens of thousands of distinct CDR3 sequences, around 6.9% of them seen only once. The chain recombines TRBV20-1 with TRBJ2-1; weak D call: TRBD2 (5 bases). Sequenced material: CD8+ T cells sorted from PBMCs, taken on the day of the first yellow fever vaccination. The sequence derives from a man in his late teens or twenties who received the YFV17D yellow fever vaccine. CDR3 residues: CSAFTGFSSYNEQFF. CDR3 coding DNA: TGCAGTGCTTTTACGGGGTTTAGCTCCTACAATGAGCAGTTCTTC.